These T cell receptor beta chains were read from a single sample in a study of T-cell memory formation after mild COVID-19. One entry per CDR3 protein, called by TCRdb with MiXCR from the 5' RACE reads. The repertoire holds some 150,000 distinct CDR3 sequences, with about 5.5% as singletons. The sequenced sample was PBMCs or a T cell subset sorted from them (not recorded which). Every receptor here comes from an adult woman who had mild COVID-19 (a few samples of this study predate the infection). Cell type and time point are not known. Both conserved end residues are part of each CDR3. Each record gives: V gene, D gene, J gene, clone size, CDR3 protein, CDR3 DNA. D genes are given only for firm matches. Only some rows state a clone size, as once, few, many or a class for expanded clones.

TRBV7-3	TRBD2	TRBJ2-5	.	CDSSFTSGRGETQYF	TGTGACAGCAGCTTTACTAGCGGGAGGGGGGAGACCCAGTACTTC
TRBV24-1	.	TRBJ2-3	.	CATSETAGTDTQYF	TGTGCCACCAGTGAGACAGCAGGTACAGATACGCAGTATTTT
TRBV5-5	TRBD2	TRBJ2-1	many	CASSLVVASGTYNEQFF	TGTGCCAGCAGCTTGGTTGTAGCTAGCGGGACCTACAATGAGCAGTTCTTC
TRBV24-1	TRBD1	TRBJ2-7	.	CATSALTGGAQYF	TGTGCCACCAGTGCGCTGACAGGGGGCGCGCAGTACTTC
TRBV12-3/TRBV12-4	.	TRBJ2-3	few	CASSLQGTGADTQYF	TGTGCCAGCAGTTTGCAGGGGACTGGAGCAGATACGCAGTATTTT
TRBV7-9	.	TRBJ2-7	many	CASSPRGGGLSSYEQYF	TGTGCCAGCAGCCCCCGCGGAGGAGGCTTATCCTCCTACGAGCAGTACTTC
TRBV7-6	TRBD1	TRBJ2-4	.	CASSATGGPNIQYF	TGTGCCAGCAGCGCGACAGGGGGCCCAAACATTCAGTACTTC
TRBV12-3/TRBV12-4	.	TRBJ1-5	.	CASSWGDQPQHF	TGTGCCAGCAGTTGGGGGGATCAGCCCCAGCATTTT
TRBV29-1	.	TRBJ1-1	few	CSVEDGMNTEAFF	TGCAGCGTTGAGGACGGTATGAACACTGAAGCTTTCTTT
TRBV11-2	.	TRBJ2-5	.	CASSQNPTQETQYF	TGTGCCAGCAGTCAGAACCCTACCCAAGAGACCCAGTACTTC
TRBV3-1	.	TRBJ2-7	few	CASSQGAGSHEQYF	TGTGCCAGCAGCCAAGGGGCTGGGAGCCACGAGCAGTACTTC
TRBV6-2/TRBV6-3	TRBD2	TRBJ2-2	.	CASSSARSGRNFGELFF	TGTGCCAGCAGTTCCGCCCGCAGCGGGAGGAATTTCGGGGAGCTGTTTTTT
TRBV7-2	.	TRBJ2-3	few	CASAYPGMNTQYF	TGTGCCAGTGCGTACCCGGGCATGAATACGCAGTATTTT
TRBV4-3	TRBD2	TRBJ2-1	.	CASSHRLADSNEQFF	TGCGCCAGCAGCCATCGACTAGCAGATTCCAATGAGCAGTTCTTC
TRBV18	.	TRBJ1-5	few	CASSPTGTKNQPQHF	TGTGCCAGCTCACCAACCGGGACAAAAAATCAGCCCCAGCATTTT
TRBV30	.	TRBJ2-2	few	CAWSSVLDTGELFF	TGTGCCTGGAGTTCTGTGTTGGACACCGGGGAGCTGTTTTTT
TRBV30	.	TRBJ2-7	many	CAWSLLDSPCF	TGTGCCTGGAGTCTGCTGGACAGCCCCTGCTTC
TRBV7-6	TRBD1	TRBJ1-1	many	CASSTTGAGTEAFF	TGTGCCAGCAGCACGACAGGGGCGGGCACTGAAGCTTTCTTT
TRBV18	TRBD1	TRBJ2-7	.	CASSLGQGNYEQYF	TGTGCCAGCTCCTTGGGACAGGGAAATTACGAGCAGTACTTC
TRBV7-2	TRBD2	TRBJ2-3	few	CASSRLAVGTDTQYF	TGTGCCAGCAGCCGACTAGCGGTCGGCACAGATACGCAGTATTTT
TRBV5-1	.	TRBJ2-2	.	CASTFHTNTGELFF	TGCGCCAGCACATTCCACACGAACACCGGGGAGCTGTTTTTT
TRBV6-5	TRBD2	TRBJ2-2	many	CASRPTSGSPGELFF	TGTGCCAGCAGACCGACTAGCGGGAGTCCCGGGGAGCTGTTTTTT
TRBV18	.	TRBJ1-3	few	CASSPASGNTIYF	TGTGCCAGCTCCCCCGCGTCGGGAAACACCATATATTTT
TRBV29-1	.	TRBJ1-1	.	CSVYPPAQSKEAFF	TGCAGCGTTTACCCGCCGGCACAGTCCAAGGAAGCTTTCTTT
TRBV24-1	TRBD2	TRBJ2-5	many	CATSERLAGKETQYF	TGTGCCACCAGTGAAAGGCTAGCGGGGAAAGAGACCCAGTACTTC
TRBV29-1	.	TRBJ2-2	many	CSGLGIEVNTGELFF	TGCAGCGGCCTCGGGATAGAAGTCAACACCGGGGAGCTGTTTTTT
TRBV24-1	TRBD1	TRBJ1-5	.	CATSASDRGNSNQPQHF	TGTGCCACCAGTGCCTCGGACAGGGGAAATAGCAATCAGCCCCAGCATTTT
TRBV5-1	TRBD1	TRBJ2-3	many	CASSRGQGGADTQYF	TGCGCCAGCAGCCGGGGACAGGGAGGTGCAGATACGCAGTATTTT
TRBV3-1	.	TRBJ2-1	many	CASRGAWDEQFF	TGTGCCAGCAGAGGGGCCTGGGATGAGCAGTTCTTC
TRBV12-3/TRBV12-4	TRBD2	TRBJ2-7	many	CASSLTSGEQYF	TGTGCCAGCAGTTTAACTAGCGGCGAGCAGTACTTC
TRBV5-6	.	TRBJ2-2	.	CASSLVGPDTGELFF	TGTGCCAGCAGCTTGGTAGGGCCGGACACCGGGGAGCTGTTTTTT
TRBV18	TRBD2	TRBJ2-7	many	CASSPTLAGGRYEQYF	TGTGCCAGCTCACCGACACTAGCGGGAGGACGCTACGAGCAGTACTTC
TRBV10-3	.	TRBJ1-4	many	CAISEGFGEKLFF	TGTGCCATCAGTGAAGGGTTCGGGGAAAAACTGTTTTTT
TRBV7-9	TRBD1	TRBJ2-7	many	CASSFGDRSSYEQYF	TGTGCCAGCAGCTTTGGGGACAGGAGCTCCTACGAGCAGTACTTC
TRBV29-1	.	TRBJ2-5	.	CIVAARRGRETQYF	TGCATCGTTGCAGCCCGCCGGGGACGGGAGACCCAGTACTTC
TRBV5-1	.	TRBJ1-1	many	CASSLVLSPVHEAFF	TGCGCCAGCAGCTTGGTTTTGTCGCCCGTTCATGAAGCTTTCTTT
TRBV7-8	TRBD1	TRBJ1-1	many	CASSPTRGDTEAFF	TGTGCCAGCAGCCCGACCAGGGGGGATACTGAAGCTTTCTTT